These 32 T cell receptor beta chains were sequenced from one sample in a study of T cell repertoires in cytomegalovirus infection. TCRdb reprocessed the reads with MiXCR, giving one entry per CDR3 protein. The profile shows roughly 800,000 distinct CDR3 sequences, about 29% of them singletons. No antigen has been assigned to these receptors. The sequenced sample was cultured CD8+ T cells from PBMCs, obtained from culture after CMV antigen stimulation. The receptors derive from a human donor in good health (CMV status not recorded). Some clones in this sample may be carry-over from other donors' samples.

This clonotype was observed many times. The genes are TRBV7-2 and TRBJ2-1; TRBD1 agrees at 7 bases. V trimming: 4 bases; J trimming: 7 bases; junction bases outside the gene matches: 13. The germline CDR1 and CDR2 sequences are SGHTA and FQGNSA. This CDR3 contains 16 residues. The CDR3 here is CASSSRDSQVLNEQFF. As DNA, the CDR3 is TGTGCCAGCAGCTCTCGGGACAGCCAGGTGTTGAATGAGCAGTTCTTC. Based on the CDR3 plus reference TRBV7-2 and TRBJ2-1, the full variable domain is GAGVSQSPSNKVTEKGKDVELRCDPISGHTALYWYRQSLGQGLEFLIYFQGNSAPDKSGLPSDRFSAERTGGSVSTLTIQRTQQEDSAVYLCASSSRDSQVLNEQFFGPGTRLTVL.

The chain has TRBV27 and TRBJ2-1; 8 bases are a match to TRBD2. The CDR3 length is 13 residues. From germline, CDR1 is MNHEY and CDR2 SMNVEV (reference sequence). V lost 6 bases to trimming and J lost 6 bases; unmatched junction nucleotides: 4. CDR3 coding DNA: TGTGCCAGCAGCCGGGGACTAGTCAATGAGCAGTTCTTC. Its translation is CASSRGLVNEQFF.

The table lists this clonotype with a few counts. The V call is TRBV7-9, the J call TRBJ1-4; TRBD1 matches at 7 bases. From germline, CDR1 is SEHNR and CDR2 FQNEAQ (reference sequence). The junction had 11 bases not matched to a gene; V was cut back by 5 bases and J by 2 bases. The CDR3 totals 17 residues. The CDR3 region has the DNA TGTGCCAGCAGCCCAAGGGACAGTCCCGCCACTAATGAAAAACTGTTTTTT. Its translation is CASSPRDSPATNEKLFF. Supplemented by reference TRBV7-9 and TRBJ1-4, the full variable domain reads DTGVSQNPRHKITKRGQNVTFRCDPISEHNRLYWYRQTLGQGPEFLTYFQNEAQLEKSRLLSDRFSAERPKGSFSTLEIQRTEQGDSAMYLCASSPRDSPATNEKLFFGSGTQLSVL.

This clonotype was counted only a few times. This chain joins TRBV7-6 and TRBJ2-7; the match to TRBD1 covers 8 bases. J gave up 6 bases and V 2 bases, and 9 bases lay outside the gene matches. This CDR3 spans 15 amino acids. Germline V lookup: CDR1 SGHVS, CDR2 FNYEAQ. The CDR3 is CASSLMETGEGEQYV. Written as DNA, the CDR3 is TGTGCCAGCAGCTTAATGGAGACAGGGGAAGGCGAGCAGTACGTC.

This clonotype was found a few times. One end of the junction varies from germline; a read error may be responsible. The V gene is TRBV12-3 or TRBV12-4, the J gene TRBJ1-2; the match to TRBD1 covers 7 bases. The CDR3 consists of 12 residues. The CDR3 protein is CASSWPGTEPDF. DNA for the CDR3: TGTGCCAGCAGCTGGCCGGGGACAGAGCCAGACTTC.

This chain joins TRBV7-6 and TRBJ1-2, with D maybe TRBD1 (6 bases). Trimming removed 2 bases from V and 8 bases from J, with 9 bases in between. This CDR3 has 12 residues. Germline CDR1 and CDR2: SGHVS and FNYEAQ. This chain's CDR3 is CASSLLGGGYTF. The CDR3 coding sequence is TGTGCCAGCAGCTTATTGGGGGGCGGCTACACCTTC.

This rearrangement joins TRBV7-9 to TRBJ2-5; 7 bases are shared with TRBD1. J was trimmed by 1 base and V by 5 bases; bases with no gene match: 4. Per germline, CDR1 SEHNR and CDR2 FQNEAQ (reference sequence). The CDR3 has 14 residues. The CDR3 DNA follows: TGTGCCAGCAGCGCAGACAGGGCCCAAGAGACCCAGTACTTC. Amino acid sequence: CASSADRAQETQYF. Full variable domain (missing parts from reference TRBV7-9 and TRBJ2-5): DTGVSQNPRHKITKRGQNVTFRCDPISEHNRLYWYRQTLGQGPEFLTYFQNEAQLEKSRLLSDRFSAERPKGSFSTLEIQRTEQGDSAMYLCASSADRAQETQYFGPGTRLLVL.

As to this clonotype: A read error may account for a junction end that differs from germline. The V and J genes are TRBV10-3 and TRBJ2-1, with D unresolved. The CDR3 contains 18 residues. Per germline, CDR1 ENHRY and CDR2 SYGVKD. The CDR3 coding sequence is TGTGTCATCCTAGGGCACGATAGACTCCCACGCGATTACAATGAGCAGTTCTTC. It codes for CVILGHDRLPRDYNEQFF.

This clonotype was found many times. The chain links TRBV7-6 to TRBJ1-1; D gene unclear. V was shortened by 8 bases and J by 10 bases, with 17 bases between the two germline ends. CDR3 length equals 12 residues. Germline V CDR1 and CDR2: SGHVS, FNYEAQ. The CDR3 coding sequence is TGTGCCAGCGGCTGGACCGGGTTGCGAGCTTTCTTT. Amino acid sequence: CASGWTGLRAFF. Full variable domain (outside the CDR3, taken from reference TRBV7-6 and TRBJ1-1): GAGVSQSPRYKVTKRGQDVALRCDPISGHVSLYWYRQALGQGPEFLTYFNYEAQQDKSGLPNDRFSAERPEGSISTLTIQRTEQRDSAMYRCASGWTGLRAFFGQGTRLTVV.

The chain employs TRBV5-4 and TRBJ2-1; 9 nucleotides agree with TRBD1. V trimming: 6 bases; J trimming: 7 bases; junction bases outside the gene matches: 8. The germline CDR1 and CDR2 sequences are SGHNT and YYREEE (reference sequence). The length of the CDR3 is 14 residues. CDR3 sequence (DNA): TGTGCCAGCATCAGGACAGGGGAGGGGAATGAGCAGTTCTTC. This gives the protein CASIRTGEGNEQFF.

The rearrangement joins TRBV9 to TRBJ2-7, with 7 positions matching TRBD1. In germline, CDR1 is SGDLS, CDR2 YYNGEE. Trimming cost V 8 bases and J 1 base; bases outside gene matches: 9. The CDR3 runs to 14 residues. CDR3 bases: TGTGCCAGTAGTTTTCGACAGGGTTCCTACGAGCAGTACTTC. Amino acid sequence: CASSFRQGSYEQYF.

The chain couples TRBV7-6 to TRBJ1-3; D gene ambiguous. Trimming took 0 bases from V and 2 from J, leaving 8 bases between them. The CDR3 runs to 15 residues. Germline V CDR1 and CDR2: SGHVS, FNYEAQ. The CDR3 loop is CASSLAPGTGNTIYF. The CDR3 DNA reads as TGTGCCAGCAGCTTAGCGCCGGGGACTGGAAACACCATATATTTT. Full variable domain (rest looked up from reference TRBV7-6 and TRBJ1-3): GAGVSQSPRYKVTKRGQDVALRCDPISGHVSLYWYRQALGQGPEFLTYFNYEAQQDKSGLPNDRFSAERPEGSISTLTIQRTEQRDSAMYRCASSLAPGTGNTIYFGEGSWLTVV.

This clonotype came up a few times. The chain employs TRBV2 and TRBJ2-7; no definite D call. Germline CDR1 reads SNHLY; CDR2 reads FYNNEI. The CDR3 has 14 amino acids. With 8 bases removed from V and 3 bases from J, the gap between germline ends came to 17 bases. This CDR3 reads CASGLRLPRYEQYF. CDR3 sequence (DNA): TGTGCCAGCGGTCTTAGGCTACCCCGCTACGAGCAGTACTTC.

The rearrangement links TRBV19 to TRBJ2-2, with 7 bases fitting TRBD1. Germline-derived CDR1 and CDR2 are LNHDA and SQIVND (reference sequence). CDR3 length: 21 residues. With V trimmed by 7 bases and J by 0 bases, 23 bases remained unmatched. In nucleotides, the CDR3 is TGTGCCAGTACCCCCAGGGGTTGGTTGGTCCTTGGACAGGCGAACACCGGGGAGCTGTTTTTT. It encodes CASTPRGWLVLGQANTGELFF. The complete variable domain, with remaining parts taken from reference TRBV19 and TRBJ2-2, reads DGGITQSPKYLFRKEGQNVTLSCEQNLNHDAMYWYRQDPGQGLRLIYYSQIVNDFQKGDIAEGYSVSREKKESFPLTVTSAQKNPTAFYLCASTPRGWLVLGQANTGELFFGEGSRLTVL.

In nucleotides, the CDR3 is TGCGCCAGCAGCCAAGTCCAGGACACTTTTTACGAGCAGTACGTC. Its protein is CASSQVQDTFYEQYV. The chain recombines TRBV4-1 with TRBJ2-7; D possibly corresponds to TRBD1 (5 bases). Germline V gives CDR1 MGHRA, CDR2 YSYEKL. V was shortened by 1 base and J by 4 bases, with 14 bases between the two germline ends. This CDR3 has 15 residues.

This CDR3 reads CASSPGLPGGGYTF. Here the CDR3 DNA reads TGTGCCAGCAGTCCGGGACTCCCGGGTGGCGGCTACACCTTC. The chain couples TRBV28 to TRBJ1-2, with TRBD1 as a possible D gene (5 bases). V was cut by 5 bases and J by 8 bases, with 18 bases left in between. CDR1 is MDHEN and CDR2 is SYDVKM in the germline V gene. CDR3 length: 14 amino acids.

The chain couples TRBV6-1 to TRBJ1-6; D gene ambiguous. Trimming removed 1 base at V and 0 bases at J, with 7 bases between. The V gene's germline CDR1 is MNHNS and CDR2 SASEGT. The CDR3 has 16 amino acids. DNA of the CDR3: TGTGCCAGCAGTGAAGTTCCAGTCTCCTATAATTCACCCCTCCACTTT. Protein sequence: CASSEVPVSYNSPLHF.

The chain combines TRBV6-5 with TRBJ2-3; D uncertain. V dropped 5 bases and J dropped 5 bases, with 14 bases sitting between them. This CDR3 is built from 14 residues. Germline V gene lookup returns CDR1 MNHEY and CDR2 SVGAGI. The CDR3 DNA sequence: TGTGCCAGCAGTCCCCCCTATAAAATAGATACGCAGTATTTT. This encodes CASSPPYKIDTQYF.

This clonotype was picked up a small number of times. This chain joins TRBV3-1 and TRBJ1-1; 7 nucleotides align to TRBD1. The junction had 5 bases not matched to a gene; V was cut back by 0 bases and J by 4 bases. Germline V gives CDR1 LGHDT, CDR2 YNNKEL (reference sequence). The CDR3 length is 15 residues. For the CDR3, the DNA is TGTGCCAGCAGCCAAGACTTGACAGGGCCCACTGAAGCTTTCTTT. Protein sequence: CASSQDLTGPTEAFF.

The genes are TRBV3-1 and TRBJ1-1; TRBD1 is a possible D gene (6 bases). Germline values: CDR1 LGHDT, CDR2 YNNKEL (reference sequence). The CDR3 sequence is 14 residues long. Trimming left V 4 bases short and J 3 bases short, with 12 bases between. CDR3 loop: CASSPSGDHTEAFF. In DNA, the CDR3 is TGTGCCAGCAGCCCATCAGGGGACCACACTGAAGCTTTCTTT.

The chain recombines TRBV7-9 with TRBJ1-2, with 7 bases matching TRBD1. The CDR3 runs 11 residues. CDR1 is SEHNR, CDR2 FQNEAQ, per germline (reference sequence). V lost 3 bases and J lost 12; bases outside the gene matches: 4. The CDR3 nucleotides are TGTGCCAGCAGCTTCGACAGGGCTCACACCTTC. This translates into CASSFDRAHTF.

This chain joins TRBV7-9 and TRBJ1-2; D gene ambiguous. The germline gives CDR1 SEHNR, CDR2 FQNEAQ (reference sequence). V was pared by 3 bases and J by 4 bases, with 15 bases between. The length of the CDR3 is 15 residues. CDR3 nucleotide sequence: TGTGCCAGCAGCTTGCCGGGATTTCCCATCTATGGCTACACCTTC. It encodes CASSLPGFPIYGYTF.

In this sample, this clonotype turned up many times. This chain uses TRBV7-6 with TRBJ2-1; 8 nucleotides match TRBD2. The junction had 9 bases not matched to a gene; V was cut back by 1 base and J by 4 bases. Germline values: CDR1 SGHVS, CDR2 FNYEAQ. CDR3 length: 17 residues. DNA of the CDR3: TGTGCCAGCAGCTTAGGGACCGGGGGGGCCCCTTACAATGAGCAGTTCTTC. Its translation: CASSLGTGGAPYNEQFF. Together with reference TRBV7-6 and TRBJ2-1, the CDR3 gives the full variable domain: GAGVSQSPRYKVTKRGQDVALRCDPISGHVSLYWYRQALGQGPEFLTYFNYEAQQDKSGLPNDRFSAERPEGSISTLTIQRTEQRDSAMYRCASSLGTGGAPYNEQFFGPGTRLTVL.

This clonotype was recorded once. This chain joins TRBV2 and TRBJ2-1; 14 bases are shared with TRBD2. This CDR3 comprises 16 residues. The germline gives CDR1 SNHLY, CDR2 FYNNEI. V trimming: 8 bases; J trimming: 7 bases; junction bases outside the gene matches: 10. The DNA of the CDR3 is TGTGCCAGCCTCCGACTAGCGGGGGGGCCGAGAAATGAGCAGTTCTTC. Its translation is CASLRLAGGPRNEQFF.

The rearrangement joins TRBV7-6 to TRBJ2-3; D might be TRBD1 or TRBD2, each matching 5 bases. From germline, CDR1 is SGHVS and CDR2 FNYEAQ. Trimming removed 4 bases at V and 2 bases at J, with 13 bases between. The CDR3 spans 15 residues. The CDR3, as DNA: TGTGCCAGCAGCTCGGGACCCTGGGACACAGATACGCAGTATTTT. Residues: CASSSGPWDTDTQYF.

This clonotype was seen many times. J is TRBJ2-3 and V is TRBV27; no clear D. The V gene lost 10 bases and the J gene lost 2 bases, with 13 bases spanning the gap. CDR3 length: 13 residues. CDR1 is MNHEY and CDR2 is SMNVEV in the germline V gene (reference sequence). CDR3 nucleotide sequence: TGTGCCACCCGAGGATACACCACAGATACGCAGTATTTT. Its protein product is CATRGYTTDTQYF.

The chain couples TRBV20-1 to TRBJ2-7; D remains ambiguous. The V gene lost 4 bases and the J gene lost 2 bases, with 12 bases spanning the gap. In germline, CDR1 is DFQATT, CDR2 SNEGSKA (reference sequence). This CDR3 has 13 amino acids. CDR3 protein: CSANPTLTYEQYV. The CDR3 bases are TGCAGTGCTAACCCGACACTTACCTACGAGCAGTACGTC.

This chain connects TRBV5-6 to TRBJ2-7; 8 bases line up with TRBD2. Germline lookup yields CDR1 SGHDT and CDR2 YYEEEE. The CDR3 is 16 residues long. J lost 2 bases, V lost 0 bases, and 7 bases had no gene match. CDR3 coding DNA: TGTGCCAGCAGCTTGGATGGGGCGGGGGGACCCTACGAGCAGTACTTC. Translated, it gives CASSLDGAGGPYEQYF.

This clonotype was counted a few times. The V call is TRBV11-2, the J call TRBJ1-1, with a tentative D call TRBD1 (5 bases). Per germline, CDR1 SGHAT and CDR2 FQNNGV. The CDR3 runs to 16 residues. V was trimmed by 2 bases and J by 1 base, leaving 14 bases between them. The CDR3 protein is CASSLWGLAENTEAFF. The CDR3 DNA reads TGTGCCAGCAGCTTATGGGGCTTAGCGGAGAACACTGAAGCTTTCTTT.

This clonotype was observed a handful of times. The J gene is TRBJ2-3, the V gene TRBV4-3; D possibly corresponds to TRBD2 (5 bases). This CDR3 contains 16 residues. The germline gives CDR1 LGHNA, CDR2 YSLEER. Trimming removed 2 bases at V and 1 base at J, with 13 bases between. The CDR3 reads CASSQSSGSRTDTQYF. As DNA, the CDR3 is TGCGCCAGCAGCCAATCATCGGGGTCGCGCACAGATACGCAGTATTTT.

V gene TRBV12-3 or TRBV12-4 combines with J gene TRBJ2-2, with 14 bases fitting TRBD2. The CDR3 has 18 amino acids. V was clipped by 5 bases and J by 5 bases; unmatched bases: 10. The DNA of the CDR3 is TGTGCCAGCAGTATCCGACTAGCGGGGGGGCTTGAAACCGGGGAGCTGTTTTTT. Amino acids: CASSIRLAGGLETGELFF.

The chain recombines TRBV20-1 with TRBJ2-1; 10 bases agree with TRBD1. From germline, CDR1 is DFQATT and CDR2 SNEGSKA (reference sequence). The CDR3 length is 13 residues. Trimming at V came to 5 bases and at J to 7 bases, leaving 5 bases not matched to a gene. The CDR3: CSAFDRGQNEQFF. The CDR3 DNA reads as TGCAGTGCTTTCGACAGGGGGCAGAATGAGCAGTTCTTC.